This TCR beta chain was sequenced during a study of CD8 T cells in ankylosing spondylitis (dated by TCRdb to the late 2010s). A note on the overall study: The study set out to find disease-linked TCR variants by profiling T cell receptor beta repertoires in ankylosing spondylitis patients and healthy donors. The full study cohort was made up of 25 ankylosing spondylitis patients and 108 healthy donors. Peripheral blood was sampled, and synovial fluid was also collected from ankylosing spondylitis patients. What the work shows at the level of the full study, not this receptor alone: In peripheral blood, the disease-linked clones were found at relatively low frequencies and had a CD8+ phenotype. A TCR beta motif of several highly homologous amino acid variants appeared characteristic of blood from ankylosing spondylitis patients. The disease-linked clones were reported to be significantly enriched in matched synovial fluid samples from ankylosing spondylitis patients. Some TCR beta motif variants had previously been reported in synovial fluid and blood of reactive arthritis patients, which suggested common disease-initiation mechanisms.

This clonotype was detected ten times or more. The clone's antigen remains unknown. No per-base quality is available; no much larger clone lies one base away. The instrument was an Illumina HiSeq 2500. Quantitative 5'-RACE with molecular barcodes was the method used to prepare the TCR beta libraries. The authors' pipeline ran thus. To identify disease-linked TCR variants, a new computational method was used, one built on a probabilistic model of VDJ rearrangement. TCRdb redid the processing of the public reads, applying fastp at Q25 and MiXCR, and retained in-frame beta chains. Every distinct CDR3 protein forms one entry, paired with its most common genes and DNA. None of the V and J calls come from the authors' own analysis; TCRdb made them. The table for this sample lists about 39,000 distinct CDR3 sequences; 10% to 13% of them were counted only once. Around 15% of the sample comes from the top ten.

In the germline V gene, CDR1 corresponds to LGHNA and CDR2 to YSLEER. V loses 1 base, J loses 0 bases, and the germline ends lie 7 bases apart. The CDR3 runs 16 amino acids, cysteine and phenylalanine included. Left in the record is the CDR3 DNA by itself, 48 bases read in frame from the first base. The TCR sequence derives from a male donor with ankylosing spondylitis or in good health (not recorded which). Sample: blood, either unsorted or a sorted T cell fraction (not recorded which). The chain was built from TRBV4-3 and TRBJ2-6, with a tentative D gene TRBD2 over 6 matching bases. The CDR3 sequence is CASSQVEGSGANVLTF. The DNA sequence reads TGCGCCAGCAGCCAAGTGGAGGGCTCTGGGGCCAACGTCCTGACTTTC.